The source of this TCR beta chain is a study of blood T cell repertoires in COVID-19. In its sample, this clone was seen a few times. Using immunoSEQ multiplex PCR, the repertoire was profiled, and TCRdb retains in-frame clones only, with some absent. Of around 320,000 clones listed, approximately 91% were seen once; the top ten hold 3.5% to 5%. The CDR3 spans 15 residues. V dropped 1 base and J dropped 2 bases, with 7 bases sitting between them. Germline V gene sequence: CDR1 SGHNT, CDR2 YYREEE (reference sequence). This chain uses TRBV5-4 with TRBJ1-6; tentatively, D is TRBD1 (5 bases). The receptor comes from a woman younger than 45 who had been exposed to COVID-19. The sequencing input was PBMCs or T cells enriched from blood (not recorded which). The CDR3 reads CASSLQGPYNSPLHF. The CDR3, as DNA: TGTGCCAGCAGCTTGCAGGGCCCCTATAATTCACCCCTCCACTTT.